Listed below are T cell receptor beta chains from one sample, sequenced in a study of blood T cell repertoires in COVID-19. Repertoires were generated with immunoSEQ multiplex PCR, while TCRdb's copy carries only in-frame clones and drops some. The table shows more than 200,000 clones, with around 85% occurring only once. Sample: peripheral blood. The receptors derive from an elderly woman with acute or convalescent COVID-19. The CDR3 runs from the conserved cysteine through the conserved F or W. The order of the fields is CDR3 protein, CDR3 DNA, D gene, clone size, V gene, J gene. The D gene is left open where the match is weak. Expanded clones get a size class; other rows say once, few or many, or leave the size out.

CASSLAGDSSESFF	TGCGCCAGCAGCTTGGCCGGGGACAGTTCGGAATCTTTCTTT	TRBD1	-	TRBV5-1	TRBJ1-1
CASSDQDLSYNEQFF	TGTGCCAGCAGTGACCAGGATCTCTCCTACAATGAGCAGTTCTTC	-	-	TRBV6-1	TRBJ2-1
CASRTTGSNQPQHF	TGTGCCAGCAGAACGACAGGAAGCAATCAGCCCCAGCATTTT	-	-	TRBV28	TRBJ1-5
CSVGQGPSYEQYF	TGCAGCGTTGGCCAGGGTCCCTCCTACGAGCAGTACTTC	-	-	TRBV29-1	TRBJ2-7
CSGSQGNGYTF	TGCAGCGGTTCACAGGGGAATGGCTACACCTTC	TRBD1	few	TRBV29-1	TRBJ1-2
CASSQDRVDNSPLHF	TGCGCCAGCAGCCAAGATCGGGTCGATAATTCACCCCTCCACTTT	-	few	TRBV4-1	TRBJ1-6
CSVKGNQDSPLHF	TGCAGCGTTAAAGGTAACCAGGATTCACCCCTCCACTTT	-	few	TRBV29-1	TRBJ1-6
CASSPSPGTGGGETQYF	TGCGCCAGCAGCCCGAGTCCCGGGACAGGGGGCGGAGAGACCCAGTACTTC	TRBD1	-	TRBV5-1	TRBJ2-5
CAISVGQKTGTDTQYF	TGTGCCATCAGTGTTGGTCAGAAAACCGGCACAGATACGCAGTATTTT	-	-	TRBV10-3	TRBJ2-3
CASSFYGGGAGTYNEQFF	TGTGCCAGCAGTTTTTATGGAGGCGGGGCGGGGACCTACAATGAGCAGTTCTTC	-	-	TRBV28	TRBJ2-1
CASSRSGTSGSYEQYF	TGTGCCAGCAGCCGTTCCGGGACTAGCGGTAGCTACGAGCAGTACTTC	TRBD2	-	TRBV3-1/TRBV3-2	TRBJ2-7
CASSLQTGGGYEQYF	TGCGCCAGCAGCTTGCAGACAGGGGGCGGATACGAGCAGTACTTC	TRBD1	-	TRBV5-1	TRBJ2-7
CASKYGQGSEYGYTF	TGTGCCAGCAAGTACGGCCAGGGGTCGGAGTATGGCTACACCTTC	-	-	TRBV6-5	TRBJ1-2
CSVYFTGGRSYEQYF	TGCAGCGTCTATTTTACAGGGGGCCGAAGCTACGAGCAGTACTTC	TRBD1	-	TRBV29-1	TRBJ2-7
CASSFSGIIAGDTQYF	TGTGCCAGCAGCTTTTCGGGTATCATTGCGGGAGATACGCAGTATTTT	-	-	TRBV5-6	TRBJ2-3
CAWSKRITGGSQPQHF	TGTGCCTGGAGCAAGCGGATAACAGGGGGCAGTCAGCCCCAGCATTTT	TRBD1	-	TRBV30	TRBJ1-5
CASRPWSSGNTIYF	TGTGCCAGCAGGCCTTGGAGCTCTGGAAACACCATATATTTT	-	-	TRBV6-5	TRBJ1-3
CASSRDTETDEQYF	TGCGCCAGCAGCAGGGACACGGAGACCGACGAGCAGTACTTC	-	-	TRBV5-1	TRBJ2-7
CASSLVEGETQYF	TGCGCCAGCAGCTTGGTGGAGGGAGAGACCCAGTACTTC	-	-	TRBV5-1	TRBJ2-5
CASSLSAGTGGAPGEETQYF	TGTGCCAGCAGTTTATCTGCAGGGACAGGGGGCGCCCCGGGAGAAGAGACCCAGTACTTC	TRBD1	-	TRBV27	TRBJ2-5
CASSPLAGAYYEQYF	TGTGCCAGTAGTCCATTAGCGGGGGCCTACTACGAGCAGTACTTC	TRBD2	once	TRBV19	TRBJ2-7
CASRTSGGTGELFF	TGTGCCAGCAGAACTAGTGGAGGCACCGGGGAGCTGTTTTTT	-	-	TRBV7-9	TRBJ2-2
CASSSPKTGTGDRAFF	TGTGCCAGCAGTTCGCCAAAAACCGGGACAGGGGATCGAGCTTTCTTT	TRBD1	-	TRBV6-5	TRBJ1-1